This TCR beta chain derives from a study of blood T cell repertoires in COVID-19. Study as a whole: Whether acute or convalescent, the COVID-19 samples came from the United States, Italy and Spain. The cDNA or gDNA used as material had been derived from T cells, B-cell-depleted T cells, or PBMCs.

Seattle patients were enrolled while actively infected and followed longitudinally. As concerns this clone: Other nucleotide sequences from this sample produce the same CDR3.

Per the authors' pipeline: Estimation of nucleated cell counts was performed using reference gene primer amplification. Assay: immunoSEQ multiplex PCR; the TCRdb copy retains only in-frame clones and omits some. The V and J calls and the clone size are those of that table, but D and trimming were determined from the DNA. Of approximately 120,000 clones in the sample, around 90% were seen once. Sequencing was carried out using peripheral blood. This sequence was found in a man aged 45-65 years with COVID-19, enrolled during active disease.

The CDR3 protein is CASSQDLLGGYTF. The DNA for the CDR3 is TGTGCCAGCAGCCAAGATCTCCTCGGTGGCTACACCTTC. The rearrangement joins TRBV3-1 (or the pseudogene TRBV3-2) to TRBJ1-2; D not certain. The V end lost 0 bases, the J end lost 7 bases, and 9 bases lay between the germline ends. Germline lookup yields CDR1 LGHDT and CDR2 YNNKEL (reference sequence). The CDR3 is 13 amino acids.